This T cell receptor (beta chain) was sequenced for a study of early T cells in non-severe SARS-CoV-2 infection. Study-level background: With bulk RNA from unsorted whole blood as input, sequencing yielded unpaired chains. General study points: VDJdb matching favored anti-spike CD8 responses, missing private and CD4 specificities.

A remark on this clonotype: Its antigen is currently unknown.

Tagging with unique molecular identifiers was applied to individual cDNA molecules. TCRdb called the 5' RACE reads again in MiXCR, with one record for every CDR3 protein. The data hold approximately 120,000 distinct CDR3 sequences, with 14% to 15% observed a single time. The receptor comes from an adult who was a healthcare worker with PCR-confirmed SARS-CoV-2 infection or an uninfected control (not recorded which). Sequencing was carried out using whole blood.

The CDR3 DNA reads as TGTGCTAGTGGTTCCCTGGGTGAGCAGTTCTTC. Translating gives CASGSLGEQFF. This chain uses TRBV12-5 with TRBJ2-1; no reliable D call. V shed 4 bases and J shed 9 bases, with 7 bases lying between them. CDR1 and CDR2 (germline): LGHNT, FRNRAP. The CDR3 is 11 residues long.